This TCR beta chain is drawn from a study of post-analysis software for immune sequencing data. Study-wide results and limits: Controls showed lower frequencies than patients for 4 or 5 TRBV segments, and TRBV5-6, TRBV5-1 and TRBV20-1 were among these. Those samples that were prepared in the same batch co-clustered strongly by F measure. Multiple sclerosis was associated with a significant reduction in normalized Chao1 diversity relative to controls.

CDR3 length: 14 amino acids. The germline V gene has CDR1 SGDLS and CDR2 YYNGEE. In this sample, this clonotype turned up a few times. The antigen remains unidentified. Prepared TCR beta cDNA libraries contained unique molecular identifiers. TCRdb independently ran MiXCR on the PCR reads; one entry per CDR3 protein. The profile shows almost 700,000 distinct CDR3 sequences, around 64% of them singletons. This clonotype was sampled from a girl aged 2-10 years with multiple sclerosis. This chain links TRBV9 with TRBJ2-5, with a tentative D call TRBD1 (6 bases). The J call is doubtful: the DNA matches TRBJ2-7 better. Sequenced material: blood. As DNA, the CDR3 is TGTGCCAGCAGCGTAGATAGCAGGGGAAACGAGCAGTACTTC. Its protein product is CASSVDSRGNEQYF.